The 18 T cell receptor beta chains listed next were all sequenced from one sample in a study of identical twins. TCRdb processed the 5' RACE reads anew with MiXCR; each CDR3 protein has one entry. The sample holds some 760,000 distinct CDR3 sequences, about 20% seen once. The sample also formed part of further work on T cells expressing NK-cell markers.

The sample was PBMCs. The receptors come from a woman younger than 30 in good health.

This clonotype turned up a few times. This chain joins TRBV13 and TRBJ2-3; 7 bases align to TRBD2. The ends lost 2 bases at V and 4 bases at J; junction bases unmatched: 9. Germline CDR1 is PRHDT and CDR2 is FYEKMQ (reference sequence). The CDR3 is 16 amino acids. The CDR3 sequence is CASSLYPAGTSDTQYF. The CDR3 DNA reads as TGTGCCAGCAGCTTATACCCAGCGGGGACTTCAGATACGCAGTATTTT.

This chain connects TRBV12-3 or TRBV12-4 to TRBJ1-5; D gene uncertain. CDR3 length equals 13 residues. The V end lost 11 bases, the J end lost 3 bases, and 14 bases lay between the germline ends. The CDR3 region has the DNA TGTGCCGGAAGTCACGGTCCCAATCAGCCCCAGCATTTT. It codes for CAGSHGPNQPQHF.

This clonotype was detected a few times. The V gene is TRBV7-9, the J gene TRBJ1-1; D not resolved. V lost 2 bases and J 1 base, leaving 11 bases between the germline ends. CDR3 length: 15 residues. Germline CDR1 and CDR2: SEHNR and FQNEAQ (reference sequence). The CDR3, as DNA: TGTGCCAGCAGCTTAAAAGGTACACCGAACACTGAAGCTTTCTTT. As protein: CASSLKGTPNTEAFF. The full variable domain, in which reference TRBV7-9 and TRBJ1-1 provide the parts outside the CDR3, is DTGVSQNPRHKITKRGQNVTFRCDPISEHNRLYWYRQTLGQGPEFLTYFQNEAQLEKSRLLSDRFSAERPKGSFSTLEIQRTEQGDSAMYLCASSLKGTPNTEAFFGQGTRLTVV.

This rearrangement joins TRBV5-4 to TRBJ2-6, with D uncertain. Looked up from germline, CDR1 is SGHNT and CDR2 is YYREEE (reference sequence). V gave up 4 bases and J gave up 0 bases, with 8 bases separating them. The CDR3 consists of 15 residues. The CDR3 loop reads CASSEDGSGANVLTF. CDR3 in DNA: TGTGCCAGCAGCGAGGACGGCTCTGGGGCCAACGTCCTGACTTTC.

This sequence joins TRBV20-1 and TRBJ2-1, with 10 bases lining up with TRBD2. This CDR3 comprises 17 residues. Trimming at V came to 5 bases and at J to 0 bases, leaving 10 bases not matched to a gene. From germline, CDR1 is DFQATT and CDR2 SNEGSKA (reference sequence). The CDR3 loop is CSAPSLAGVSSYNEQFF. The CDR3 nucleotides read TGCAGTGCTCCCAGTCTAGCGGGGGTGTCCTCCTACAATGAGCAGTTCTTC.

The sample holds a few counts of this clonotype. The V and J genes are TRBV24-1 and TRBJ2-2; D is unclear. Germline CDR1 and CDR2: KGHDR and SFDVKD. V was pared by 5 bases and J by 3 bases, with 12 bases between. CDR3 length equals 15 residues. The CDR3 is CATSASTGYTGELFF. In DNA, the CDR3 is TGTGCCACCAGTGCCTCTACGGGTTACACCGGGGAGCTGTTTTTT.

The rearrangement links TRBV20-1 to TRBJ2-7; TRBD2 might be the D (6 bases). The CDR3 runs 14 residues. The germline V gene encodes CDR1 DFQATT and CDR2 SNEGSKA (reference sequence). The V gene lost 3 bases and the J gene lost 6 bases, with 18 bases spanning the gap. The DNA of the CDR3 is TGCAGTGCTAGGGAGGGCACCCTGGGGGGCGAGCAGTACTTC. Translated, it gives CSAREGTLGGEQYF.

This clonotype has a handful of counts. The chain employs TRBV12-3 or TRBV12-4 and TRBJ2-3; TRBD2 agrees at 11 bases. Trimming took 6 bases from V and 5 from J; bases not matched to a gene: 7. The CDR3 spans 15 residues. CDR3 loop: CASSPPSGGRDTQYF. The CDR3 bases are TGTGCCAGCAGCCCTCCTAGCGGGGGGCGAGATACGCAGTATTTT.

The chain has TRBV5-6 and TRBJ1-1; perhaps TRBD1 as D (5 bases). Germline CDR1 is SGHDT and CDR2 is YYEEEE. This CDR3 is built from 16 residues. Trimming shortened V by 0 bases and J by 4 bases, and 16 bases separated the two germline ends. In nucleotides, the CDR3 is TGTGCCAGCAGCTTGGTAAATTGGGGGGTCGGCACTGAAGCTTTCTTT. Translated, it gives CASSLVNWGVGTEAFF.

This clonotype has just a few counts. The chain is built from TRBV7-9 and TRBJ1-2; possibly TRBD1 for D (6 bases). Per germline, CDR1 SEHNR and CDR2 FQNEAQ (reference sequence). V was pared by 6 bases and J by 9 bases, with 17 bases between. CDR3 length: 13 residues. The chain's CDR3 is CASRAGQGLSYTF. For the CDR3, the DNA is TGTGCCAGCAGGGCCGGCCAGGGGTTGAGCTACACCTTC.

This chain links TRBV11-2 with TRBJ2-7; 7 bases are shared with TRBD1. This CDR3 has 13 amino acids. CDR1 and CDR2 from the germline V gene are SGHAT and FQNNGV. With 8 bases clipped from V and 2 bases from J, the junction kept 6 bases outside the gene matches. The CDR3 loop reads CASGLGTAYEQYF. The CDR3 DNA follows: TGTGCCAGCGGCCTTGGGACAGCCTACGAGCAGTACTTC.

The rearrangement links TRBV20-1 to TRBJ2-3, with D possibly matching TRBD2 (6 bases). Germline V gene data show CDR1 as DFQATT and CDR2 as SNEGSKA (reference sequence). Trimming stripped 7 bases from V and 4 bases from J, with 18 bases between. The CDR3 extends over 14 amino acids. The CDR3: CSVLNHGGPDTQYF. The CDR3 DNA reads TGCAGTGTTCTGAACCACGGAGGGCCAGATACGCAGTATTTT.

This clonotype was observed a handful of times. CDR3 bases: TGCGCCAGCAGCTTTAGCGGGGTATACAATGAGCAGTTCTTC. The encoded protein is CASSFSGVYNEQFF. The genes are TRBV5-1 and TRBJ2-1; 8 bases are shared with TRBD2. The germline V gene has CDR1 SGHRS and CDR2 YFSETQ. The V and J ends lost 2 bases and 4 bases, in that order; junction bases with no gene match: 2. The CDR3 sequence is 14 residues long. The full variable domain, in which reference TRBV5-1 and TRBJ2-1 provide the parts outside the CDR3, is KAGVTQTPRYLIKTRGQQVTLSCSPISGHRSVSWYQQTPGQGLQFLFEYFSETQRNKGNFPGRFSGRQFSNSRSEMNVSTLELGDSALYLCASSFSGVYNEQFFGPGTRLTVL.

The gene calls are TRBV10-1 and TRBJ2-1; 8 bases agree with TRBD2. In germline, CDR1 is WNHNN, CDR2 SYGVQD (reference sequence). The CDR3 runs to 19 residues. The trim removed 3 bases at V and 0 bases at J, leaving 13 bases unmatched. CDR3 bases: TGCGCCAGCAGTGATAGACTAGCGATCCCTAGGAGCTCCTACAATGAGCAGTTCTTC. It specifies CASSDRLAIPRSSYNEQFF.

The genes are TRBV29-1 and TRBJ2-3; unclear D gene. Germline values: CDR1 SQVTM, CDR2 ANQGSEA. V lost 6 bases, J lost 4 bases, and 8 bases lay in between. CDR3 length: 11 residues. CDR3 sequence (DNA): TGCAGCGTCCTACTGGCAGATACGCAGTATTTT. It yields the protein CSVLLADTQYF.

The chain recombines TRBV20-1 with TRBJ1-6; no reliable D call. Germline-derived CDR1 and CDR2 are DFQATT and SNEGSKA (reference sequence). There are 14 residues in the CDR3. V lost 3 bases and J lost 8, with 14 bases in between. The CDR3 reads CSARALHVDSPLHF. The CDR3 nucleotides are TGCAGTGCTAGGGCCCTCCACGTGGATTCACCCCTCCACTTT.

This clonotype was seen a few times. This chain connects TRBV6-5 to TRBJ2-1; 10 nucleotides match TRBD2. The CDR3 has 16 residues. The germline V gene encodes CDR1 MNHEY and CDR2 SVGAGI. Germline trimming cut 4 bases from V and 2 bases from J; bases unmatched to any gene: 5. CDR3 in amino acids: CASSFPSGRAYNEQFF. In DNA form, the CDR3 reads TGTGCCAGCAGTTTCCCAAGCGGGAGGGCCTACAATGAGCAGTTCTTC.

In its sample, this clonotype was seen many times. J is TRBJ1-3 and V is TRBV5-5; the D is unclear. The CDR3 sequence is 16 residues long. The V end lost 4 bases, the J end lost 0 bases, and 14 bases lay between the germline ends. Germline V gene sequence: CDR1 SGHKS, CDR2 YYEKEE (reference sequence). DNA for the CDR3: TGTGCCAGCAGCCGCGGCGCAGAAACCTCTGGAAACACCATATATTTT. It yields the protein CASSRGAETSGNTIYF.